This entry lists 32 T cell receptor beta chains sequenced from one sample in a study of CD8+ T cells in alopecia areata. Noted treatment: oral pan-JAK inhibitor, 5-10 mg twice daily. Reverse transcription of extracted RNA yielded cDNA, which provided the sequencing template. Measured with immunoSEQ multiplex PCR; TCRdb has only the in-frame clones, and not every one. The table lists a few hundred thousand clones, roughly two fifths of them singletons. Sequenced here: CD4+ T cells sorted from blood, sampled between weeks 30 and 35, from a patient treated with tofacitinib. The receptors come from a human donor with alopecia areata.

This clone was recorded a few times. The chain recombines TRBV7-9 with TRBJ2-1; D remains unclear. This CDR3 is built from 14 residues. In germline, CDR1 is SEHNR, CDR2 FQNEAQ (reference sequence). Trimming took off 5 bases at V and 6 bases at J, with 14 bases between the two ends. CDR3 protein: CASSTFSPTNEQFF. For the CDR3, the DNA is TGTGCCAGCAGCACCTTTTCTCCTACCAATGAGCAGTTCTTC. Together with reference TRBV7-9 and TRBJ2-1, the CDR3 gives the full variable domain: DTGVSQNPRHKITKRGQNVTFRCDPISEHNRLYWYRQTLGQGPEFLTYFQNEAQLEKSRLLSDRFSAERPKGSFSTLEIQRTEQGDSAMYLCASSTFSPTNEQFFGPGTRLTVL.

In DNA, the CDR3 is TGCAGCGCATTAGAGGGTTCGACTGAAGCTTTCTTT. Translating gives CSALEGSTEAFF. V usage is TRBV29-1 and J usage is TRBJ1-1; D is unresolved. Germline loops: CDR1 SQVTM, CDR2 ANQGSEA. The CDR3 has 12 residues. Trimming took 7 bases from V and 5 from J, leaving 14 bases between them.

This clone was recorded a few times. The chain has TRBV19 and TRBJ2-1; TRBD2 aligns across 8 bases. V dropped 7 bases and J dropped 7; count of bases not matched to a gene: 9. This CDR3 comprises 14 residues. Germline V gives CDR1 LNHDA, CDR2 SQIVND (reference sequence). CDR3 sequence (DNA): TGTGCCAGTAAGTCCAGGCGGGAGGTGAATGAGCAGTTCTTC. This encodes CASKSRREVNEQFF. Drawing the rest from reference TRBV19 and TRBJ2-1, the complete variable domain is DGGITQSPKYLFRKEGQNVTLSCEQNLNHDAMYWYRQDPGQGLRLIYYSQIVNDFQKGDIAEGYSVSREKKESFPLTVTSAQKNPTAFYLCASKSRREVNEQFFGPGTRLTVL.

The chain is built from TRBV18 and TRBJ1-1; D not certain. Trimming took off 3 bases at V and 1 base at J, with 6 bases between the two ends. The CDR3 runs 13 residues. In germline, CDR1 is KGHSH, CDR2 LQKENI. For the CDR3, the DNA is TGTGCCAGCTCACCGGCCGAGAACACTGAAGCTTTCTTT. Protein product: CASSPAENTEAFF. Full variable domain (missing parts from reference TRBV18 and TRBJ1-1): NAGVMQNPRHLVRRRGQEARLRCSPMKGHSHVYWYRQLPEEGLKFMVYLQKENIIDESGMPKERFSAEFPKEGPSILRIQQVVRGDSAAYFCASSPAENTEAFFGQGTRLTVV.

The chain recombines TRBV4-2 with TRBJ2-1; 9 nucleotides line up with TRBD2. Germline CDR1 and CDR2: LGHNA and YNFKEQ. With 0 bases clipped from V and 5 bases from J, the junction kept 2 bases outside the gene matches. The CDR3 sequence is 15 residues long. Here the CDR3 reads CASSQDAGGDNEQFF. In nucleotides, the CDR3 is TGTGCCAGCAGCCAAGACGCGGGAGGGGACAATGAGCAGTTCTTC.

A word on this clone: This may be a read error, as it is one base from a much larger clone. V is TRBV30 and J is TRBJ1-5, with 8 bases lining up with TRBD1. CDR1 and CDR2 (germline): GTSNPN, SVGIG (reference sequence). CDR3 size: 14 residues. Trimming at V came to 4 bases and at J to 5 bases, leaving 7 bases not matched to a gene. In DNA, the CDR3 is TGTGCCTGGATTCGAGGCAGGGGGCATCAGCCCCAGCATTTT. Translation: CAWIRGRGHQPQHF. The entire variable domain, with the rest obtained from reference TRBV30 and TRBJ1-5, is as follows: SQTIHQWPATLVQPVGSPLSLECTVEGTSNPNLYWYRQAAGRGLQLLFYSVGIGQISSEVPQNLSASRPQDRQFILSSKKLLLSDSGFYLCAWIRGRGHQPQHFGDGTRLSIL.

The rearrangement joins TRBV29-1 to TRBJ1-2; D gene unclear. The CDR3 consists of 12 residues. Germline lookup yields CDR1 SQVTM and CDR2 ANQGSEA. V dropped 3 bases and J dropped 4 bases, with 9 bases sitting between them. The CDR3 reads CSVEDVFYGYTF. The DNA of the CDR3 is TGCAGCGTTGAGGACGTATTCTATGGCTACACCTTC.

This clone was seen only a few times. This sequence joins TRBV29-1 and TRBJ1-1; D might be TRBD1 (6 bases). The germline V gene has CDR1 SQVTM and CDR2 ANQGSEA. CDR3 length: 13 amino acids. V dropped 5 bases and J dropped 2 bases, with 12 bases sitting between them. DNA for the CDR3: TGCAGCGTTCCCGGGACAACAAACACTGAAGCTTTCTTT. It yields the protein CSVPGTTNTEAFF.

The chain joins TRBV30 to TRBJ2-5; D ambiguous. The CDR3 runs 13 residues. Germline V gene sequence: CDR1 GTSNPN, CDR2 SVGIG (reference sequence). V was trimmed by 0 bases and J by 5 bases, leaving 10 bases between them. DNA of the CDR3: TGTGCCTGGAGTGTAGTTCTGAAGGAGACCCAGTACTTC. Residues: CAWSVVLKETQYF.

The V and J genes are TRBV30 and TRBJ1-2; TRBD1 matches at 8 bases. The CDR3 covers 15 residues. Per the germline V gene, CDR1 is GTSNPN and CDR2 is SVGIG (reference sequence). V shed 2 bases, J shed 6 bases, and the junction held 11 bases outside the gene matches. The CDR3 DNA follows: TGTGCCTGGAGTCACCTTCACGGGACAGGAGATGGCTACACCTTC. Translation gives CAWSHLHGTGDGYTF.

This chain connects TRBV7-9 to TRBJ2-3; 7 nucleotides match TRBD1. The CDR3 is made up of 13 amino acids. Germline V gene sequence: CDR1 SEHNR, CDR2 FQNEAQ (reference sequence). J was trimmed by 6 bases and V by 7 bases; bases with no gene match: 7. CDR3 protein: CASTQRGRDTQYF. CDR3 in DNA: TGTGCCAGCACCCAAAGGGGGCGCGATACGCAGTATTTT.

The chain links TRBV6-5 to TRBJ2-1; 11 positions agree with TRBD2. Germline values: CDR1 MNHEY, CDR2 SVGAGI. With 3 bases clipped from V and 4 bases from J, the junction kept 5 bases outside the gene matches. The CDR3 extends over 16 amino acids. Here the CDR3 DNA reads TGTGCCAGCAGTTATCAGGGACTAGCGGCTTACAATGAGCAGTTCTTC. Protein sequence: CASSYQGLAAYNEQFF.

The gene calls are TRBV5-1 and TRBJ2-7; 7 bases match TRBD1. With V trimmed by 3 bases and J by 9 bases, 6 bases remained unmatched. The CDR3 is 12 residues long. Germline CDR1 is SGHRS and CDR2 is YFSETQ. Here the CDR3 reads CASSSVGGWQYF. The CDR3 nucleotides read TGCGCCAGCAGCTCAGTAGGGGGCTGGCAGTACTTC.

The chain is built from TRBV29-1 and TRBJ2-7; 13 nucleotides align to TRBD2. V was pared by 4 bases and J by 2 bases, with 2 bases of the junction left unmatched. The CDR3 has 14 amino acids. Per germline, CDR1 SQVTM and CDR2 ANQGSEA. This CDR3 is CSVATSGGTYEQYF. In nucleotides, the CDR3 is TGCAGCGTTGCGACTAGCGGGGGGACCTACGAGCAGTACTTC.

V usage is TRBV28 and J usage is TRBJ2-1; D may correspond to TRBD1 or TRBD2 (6 bases each). CDR1 is MDHEN, CDR2 SYDVKM, per germline. The CDR3 length is 17 residues. With 2 bases removed from V and 4 bases from J, the gap between germline ends came to 18 bases. The CDR3 here is CASSLEDGGGSYNEQFF. The CDR3 DNA reads TGTGCCAGCAGTTTAGAGGACGGAGGGGGGTCATACAATGAGCAGTTCTTC.

The rearrangement uses TRBV6-5 and TRBJ2-7, with D perhaps matching TRBD2 (6 bases). The germline gives CDR1 MNHEY, CDR2 SVGAGI. The V end was cut by 2 bases, the J end by 0 bases, with 14 bases between. CDR3 length equals 16 residues. CDR3 in amino acids: CASSYRTGTSSYEQYF. In nucleotides, the CDR3 is TGTGCCAGCAGTTACCGCACCGGGACTTCCTCCTACGAGCAGTACTTC.

This clone was picked up a small number of times. The chain uses TRBV30 and TRBJ2-7; possible D gene TRBD2, 6 bases. This CDR3 is built from 14 residues. Germline V gives CDR1 GTSNPN, CDR2 SVGIG (reference sequence). Trimming stripped 4 bases from V and 1 base from J, with 14 bases between. The CDR3 here is CAWIGTRDSYEQYF. DNA of the CDR3: TGTGCCTGGATCGGGACTCGTGATTCCTACGAGCAGTACTTC.

This clone was seen more than once but under ten times. This same CDR3 is encoded by further DNA sequences in the sample. The chain combines TRBV29-1 with TRBJ1-1, with a tentative D call TRBD1 (6 bases). Germline V gene lookup returns CDR1 SQVTM and CDR2 ANQGSEA. This CDR3 is 13 amino acids long. The V gene lost 6 bases and the J gene lost 0 bases, with 11 bases spanning the gap. The CDR3 sequence is CSVRQVLNTEAFF. As DNA, the CDR3 is TGCAGCGTCCGACAGGTCTTGAACACTGAAGCTTTCTTT.

This clone was counted a single time. The chain links TRBV23-1 to TRBJ2-7; TRBD2 aligns across 10 bases. TRBV23-1 falls under the ORF class, with uncertain function. The CDR3 runs 19 residues. Trimming at V came to 7 bases and at J to 0 bases, leaving 18 bases not matched to a gene. CDR3 loop: CASTPHSPGLAPYSYEQYF. As DNA, the CDR3 is TGCGCCAGCACGCCTCATTCTCCGGGACTAGCGCCCTACTCCTACGAGCAGTACTTC.

The chain recombines TRBV15 with TRBJ2-7, with 8 bases aligning to TRBD1. V lost 3 bases to trimming and J lost 5 bases; unmatched junction nucleotides: 3. The CDR3 has 13 amino acids. From germline, CDR1 is LNHNV and CDR2 YYDKDF (reference sequence). The CDR3 reads CATSSDRGHEQYF. CDR3 DNA: TGTGCCACCAGCAGCGACAGGGGCCACGAGCAGTACTTC.

The table lists this clone with a count of one. This rearrangement joins TRBV11-1 to TRBJ2-7; D might be TRBD1 (6 bases). Germline values: CDR1 SGHAT, CDR2 FQDESV (reference sequence). V was trimmed by 6 bases and J by 4 bases, leaving 13 bases between them. This CDR3 has 13 residues. DNA of the CDR3: TGTGCCAGCAGGAAAAGTGACAGGTACGAGCAGTACTTC. This translates into CASRKSDRYEQYF. The variable domain in full, with the rest retrieved from reference TRBV11-1 and TRBJ2-7, is EAEVAQSPRYKITEKSQAVAFWCDPISGHATLYWYRQILGQGPELLVQFQDESVVDDSQLPKDRFSAERLKGVDSTLKIQPAELGDSAMYLCASRKSDRYEQYFGPGTRLTVT.

Only a few counts were recorded for this clone. The J gene is TRBJ1-4, the V gene TRBV6-1; the D is unclear. The CDR3 loop spans 15 amino acids. Trimming took off 4 bases at V and 0 bases at J, with 9 bases between the two ends. Looked up from germline, CDR1 is MNHNS and CDR2 is SASEGT. Here the CDR3 reads CASSARIATNEKLFF. In nucleotides, the CDR3 is TGTGCCAGCAGTGCTAGGATTGCAACTAATGAAAAACTGTTTTTT.

CDR3 loop: CASSLNEGNQPQHF. CDR3 sequence (DNA): TGTGCCAGCAGCTTAAATGAGGGCAATCAGCCCCAGCATTTT. V gene TRBV6-5 combines with J gene TRBJ1-5; no definite D call. Trimming removed 6 bases from V and 2 bases from J, with 11 bases in between. Germline V lookup: CDR1 MNHEY, CDR2 SVGAGI. There are 14 residues in the CDR3.

This chain uses TRBV2 with TRBJ2-7; 11 positions agree with TRBD2. Germline CDR1 SNHLY, CDR2 FYNNEI. The ends lost 3 bases at V and 4 bases at J; junction bases unmatched: 2. The CDR3 runs 14 residues. CDR3 DNA sequence: TGTGCCAGCAGTGAGGGGACTAGCGGTTACGAGCAGTACTTC. Translating gives CASSEGTSGYEQYF. Based on the CDR3 plus reference TRBV2 and TRBJ2-7, the full variable domain is EPEVTQTPSHQVTQMGQEVILRCVPISNHLYFYWYRQILGQKVEFLVSFYNNEISEKSEIFDDQFSVERPDGSNFTLKIRSTKLEDSAMYFCASSEGTSGYEQYFGPGTRLTVT.

This clone was counted only a few times. The V and J genes are TRBV2 and TRBJ1-4, with D perhaps TRBD1 (5 bases). The length of the CDR3 is 16 residues. The germline CDR1 and CDR2 sequences are SNHLY and FYNNEI. Trimming cost V 3 bases and J 8 bases, with 19 bases left between them. The CDR3: CASSERRSGLHEKLFF. The CDR3 nucleotides read TGTGCCAGCAGTGAGCGGCGGTCAGGGTTGCACGAAAAACTGTTTTTT.

V usage is TRBV5-1 and J usage is TRBJ2-7; D uncertain. From germline, CDR1 is SGHRS and CDR2 YFSETQ. This CDR3 has 16 amino acids. Trimming stripped 0 bases from V and 3 bases from J, with 16 bases between. The CDR3, as DNA: TGCGCCAGCAGCTTGGGTGGTAGCCGAAAGCTCTACGAGCAGTACTTC. Translated: CASSLGGSRKLYEQYF.

This clone came up once. The V call is TRBV30, the J call TRBJ2-2; the D gene is possibly TRBD1 (6 bases). The CDR3 totals 13 residues. V was pared by 2 bases and J by 4 bases, with 8 bases between. The germline CDR1 and CDR2 sequences are GTSNPN and SVGIG (reference sequence). The CDR3, as DNA: TGTGCCTGGAGTCAGGGGCTCACCGGGGAGCTGTTTTTT. Translation: CAWSQGLTGELFF.

This chain connects TRBV6-5 to TRBJ1-1, with D unresolved. This CDR3 region has 13 residues. Trimming removed 6 bases at V and 7 bases at J, with 15 bases between. Germline lookup yields CDR1 MNHEY and CDR2 SVGAGI. CDR3 in amino acids: CASSPGSGSEAFF. The DNA of the CDR3 is TGTGCCAGCAGCCCTGGTTCAGGTAGTGAAGCTTTCTTT.

DNA for the CDR3: TGTGCCTGGAGTGGAATCCAAAATCAGCCCCAGCATTTT. As protein: CAWSGIQNQPQHF. This chain connects TRBV30 to TRBJ1-5; D not resolved. The V gene lost 1 base and the J gene lost 4 bases, with 8 bases spanning the gap. The germline CDR1 and CDR2 sequences are GTSNPN and SVGIG (reference sequence). This CDR3 has 13 residues.

This clone was recorded at least ten times. Other DNA variants within this sample encode the same CDR3. The rearrangement joins TRBV11-2 to TRBJ1-2, with 8 bases matching TRBD1. Trimming cost V 0 bases and J 8 bases; bases outside gene matches: 2. The germline CDR1 and CDR2 sequences are SGHAT and FQNNGV. The CDR3 is 13 residues long. The CDR3 nucleotides are TGTGCCAGCAGCTTAGACAGGGGGCGCGGCTACACCTTC. It is translated as CASSLDRGRGYTF.

The CDR3 DNA is TGTGCCAGCAGCCAAGATGATGAGACCCAGTACTTC. This translates into CASSQDDETQYF. V and J are TRBV4-2 and TRBJ2-5; no clear D. The germline CDR1 and CDR2 sequences are LGHNA and YNFKEQ. This CDR3 has 12 amino acids. The V and J ends lost 0 bases and 5 bases respectively, with 4 bases between them.

V gene TRBV7-8 combines with J gene TRBJ2-5; unclear D gene. The V end lost 7 bases, the J end lost 4 bases, and 19 bases lay between the germline ends. The CDR3 has 15 residues. Germline values: CDR1 SGHVS, CDR2 FQNEAQ. The CDR3 DNA reads as TGTGCCAGCACCTTCCCGGGCCTATCGCGAGAGACCCAGTACTTC. It translates to CASTFPGLSRETQYF. The full variable domain, in which reference TRBV7-8 and TRBJ2-5 provide the parts outside the CDR3, is GAGVSQSPRYKVAKRGQDVALRCDPISGHVSLFWYQQALGQGPEFLTYFQNEAQLDKSGLPSDRFFAERPEGSVSTLKIQRTQQEDSAVYLCASTFPGLSRETQYFGPGTRLLVL.